The 28 T cell receptor beta chains below were found in one sample sequenced in a study of CD8 T cells in ankylosing spondylitis. TCRdb ran MiXCR on the 5' RACE reads and lists one entry per CDR3 protein. The data show 500,000 or so distinct CDR3 sequences, about 5.7% seen once. Study-level findings and limits: A motif of roughly eight highly homologous TCR beta variants was seen as apparently characteristic of ankylosing spondylitis blood.

Their target antigens are unknown. The sequencing input was blood, either unsorted or a sorted T cell fraction (not recorded which). The receptors were gathered from a male donor with ankylosing spondylitis.

This clonotype showed up many times. The CDR3 coding sequence is TGTGCCACCAGCAGAGGGATGGGGTACGAGCAGTACTTC. It encodes CATSRGMGYEQYF. V usage is TRBV15 and J usage is TRBJ2-7, with D hard to call. CDR3 length: 13 residues. Germline loops: CDR1 LNHNV, CDR2 YYDKDF (reference sequence). V was trimmed by 1 base and J by 4 bases, leaving 8 bases between them.

This clonotype appeared many times. V usage is TRBV7-2 and J usage is TRBJ2-3; 11 nucleotides agree with TRBD2. CDR1 and CDR2 from the germline V gene are SGHTA and FQGNSA. V shed 5 bases, J shed 3 bases, and the junction held 4 bases outside the gene matches. The CDR3 is 15 amino acids. CDR3 region: CASSVLAGVTDTQYF. The CDR3, as DNA: TGTGCCAGCAGCGTACTAGCGGGAGTTACAGATACGCAGTATTTT.

This clonotype was seen at least ten times. The gene calls are TRBV20-1 and TRBJ2-3; D could derive from TRBD1 or TRBD2 (5 bases each). The CDR3 length is 15 residues. V dropped 0 bases and J dropped 4 bases, with 14 bases sitting between them. The germline V gene encodes CDR1 DFQATT and CDR2 SNEGSKA (reference sequence). For the CDR3, the DNA is TGCAGTGCTAGAGATCCCCAGGGAGCCCCAGATACGCAGTATTTT. Protein sequence: CSARDPQGAPDTQYF.

This clonotype was seen ten or more times. The rearrangement links TRBV10-3 to TRBJ2-1, with D possibly TRBD1 on 6 matching bases. Germline CDR1 is ENHRY and CDR2 is SYGVKD. The ends were cut back, 4 bases at V and 2 bases at J, with 12 bases in the middle. CDR3 size: 15 residues. The CDR3 sequence is CAISAQGLAYNEQFF. CDR3 nucleotide sequence: TGTGCCATCAGTGCCCAGGGGCTCGCCTACAATGAGCAGTTCTTC.

V and J are TRBV3-1 and TRBJ2-7, with 7 bases aligning to TRBD2. The CDR3 consists of 15 residues. V gave up 1 base and J gave up 3 bases; unmatched junction bases: 6. The V gene's germline CDR1 is LGHDT and CDR2 YNNKEL (reference sequence). In nucleotides, the CDR3 is TGTGCCAGCAGCCAAGGATCGGGGGGATTCTACGAGCAGTACTTC. Residues: CASSQGSGGFYEQYF.

This clonotype was detected ten times or more. V usage is TRBV12-3 or TRBV12-4 and J usage is TRBJ2-5; perhaps TRBD2 as D (6 bases). The V gene lost 6 bases and the J gene lost 1 base, with 9 bases spanning the gap. This CDR3 is built from 13 residues. Here the CDR3 reads CASRRDFQETQYF. DNA for the CDR3: TGTGCCAGCAGACGGGACTTCCAAGAGACCCAGTACTTC.

This clonotype was seen at least ten times. This chain uses TRBV7-2 with TRBJ2-1; 8 bases align to TRBD1. The length of the CDR3 is 14 residues. Looked up from germline, CDR1 is SGHTA and CDR2 is FQGNSA. The V and J ends lost 5 bases and 4 bases, in that order; junction bases with no gene match: 4. This CDR3 is CASSGGQAYNEQFF. DNA of the CDR3: TGTGCCAGCAGCGGGGGACAGGCTTACAATGAGCAGTTCTTC.

This clonotype was found many times. The V gene is TRBV4-2, the J gene TRBJ1-1, with TRBD1 identical over 9 bases. The germline gives CDR1 LGHNA, CDR2 YNFKEQ. The CDR3 runs to 15 residues. Trimming removed 2 bases from V and 0 bases from J; junction bases left unmatched: 1. CDR3 in amino acids: CASSQYRGLNTEAFF. The CDR3 DNA sequence: TGTGCCAGCAGCCAATACAGGGGGCTGAACACTGAAGCTTTCTTT.

This clonotype was found a few times. The CDR3 DNA reads TGTGCCAGCAGTTCCCCGGCAGGACGAGGGGCCAACGTCCTGACTTTC. This encodes CASSSPAGRGANVLTF. The V call is TRBV28, the J call TRBJ2-6, with D unclear. This CDR3 is 16 amino acids long. In germline, CDR1 is MDHEN, CDR2 SYDVKM. Trimming shortened V by 4 bases and J by 4 bases, and 14 bases separated the two germline ends.

This clonotype showed up many times. The genes are TRBV7-2 and TRBJ1-2; no clear D gene. CDR1 and CDR2 (germline): SGHTA, FQGNSA. The length of the CDR3 is 13 residues. V lost 0 bases and J 4 bases, leaving 6 bases between the germline ends. Here the CDR3 DNA reads TGTGCCAGCAGCTTAGCCAGAGCCTATGGCTACACCTTC. Protein sequence: CASSLARAYGYTF.

The rearrangement uses TRBV7-9 and TRBJ2-7, with D perhaps matching TRBD1 (5 bases). Trimming removed 0 bases from V and 1 base from J, with 10 bases in between. CDR1 SEHNR and CDR2 FQNEAQ come from the germline V gene (reference sequence). The CDR3 is made up of 15 amino acids. CDR3 DNA sequence: TGTGCCAGCAGCTTAGCAGGCAGGGCATCCTACGAGCAGTACTTC. Translated: CASSLAGRASYEQYF.

This clonotype was observed many times. V gene TRBV12-3 or TRBV12-4 combines with J gene TRBJ1-5; D ambiguous. The CDR3 consists of 13 residues. V dropped 6 bases and J dropped 6 bases, with 12 bases sitting between them. Written as DNA, the CDR3 is TGTGCCAGCAGCTACGACCTGGGTCAGCCCCAGCATTTT. Translated, it gives CASSYDLGQPQHF.

Ten or more counts support this clonotype. The rearrangement joins TRBV4-3 to TRBJ1-3; the D is unclear. This CDR3 has 15 amino acids. V lost 3 bases and J lost 0, with 9 bases in between. In germline, CDR1 is LGHNA, CDR2 YSLEER. CDR3 in DNA: TGCGCCAGCAGCCAGAACCCCGGCTCTGGAAACACCATATATTTT. Amino acid sequence: CASSQNPGSGNTIYF.

This clonotype was seen repeatedly, ten times or more. The rearrangement links TRBV24-1 to TRBJ2-6; D is possibly TRBD1 (6 bases). The CDR3 length is 16 residues. Germline CDR1 reads KGHDR; CDR2 reads SFDVKD. Trimming took 4 bases from V and 2 from J, leaving 11 bases between them. The CDR3 region has the DNA TGTGCCACCAGTGACCTTGACAGGACTGGGGCCAACGTCCTGACTTTC. Translating it yields CATSDLDRTGANVLTF.

This clonotype occurred many times. V gene TRBV5-1 combines with J gene TRBJ2-1, with 7 bases that match TRBD2. The junction had 8 bases not matched to a gene; V was cut back by 0 bases and J by 5 bases. This CDR3 comprises 16 residues. Per germline, CDR1 SGHRS and CDR2 YFSETQ. The CDR3 region has the DNA TGCGCCAGCAGCTTGGGCCTGGGACTAAAAAACAATGAGCAGTTCTTC. The encoded protein is CASSLGLGLKNNEQFF. The complete variable domain, with remaining parts taken from reference TRBV5-1 and TRBJ2-1, reads KAGVTQTPRYLIKTRGQQVTLSCSPISGHRSVSWYQQTPGQGLQFLFEYFSETQRNKGNFPGRFSGRQFSNSRSEMNVSTLELGDSALYLCASSLGLGLKNNEQFFGPGTRLTVL.

There are a few counts of this clonotype. The chain couples TRBV4-2 to TRBJ2-5; 13 positions agree with TRBD2. J lost 3 bases, V lost 4 bases, and 2 bases had no gene match. The CDR3 contains 15 residues. In germline, CDR1 is LGHNA, CDR2 YNFKEQ. As DNA, the CDR3 is TGTGCCAGCAGCCGCACTAGCGGGAGGGAAGAGACCCAGTACTTC. It encodes CASSRTSGREETQYF.

This clonotype has a count of ten or more. This chain uses TRBV6-5 with TRBJ2-3; 8 bases agree with TRBD2. CDR3 length equals 16 residues. The germline V gene encodes CDR1 MNHEY and CDR2 SVGAGI. V lost 0 bases to trimming and J lost 2 bases; unmatched junction nucleotides: 4. The CDR3 sequence is CASSYSAGANTDTQYF. CDR3 in DNA: TGTGCCAGCAGTTACTCAGCGGGGGCGAACACAGATACGCAGTATTTT.

J is TRBJ1-3 and V is TRBV11-1, with 10 bases matching TRBD1. The CDR3 extends over 18 amino acids. Germline V gene sequence: CDR1 SGHAT, CDR2 FQDESV (reference sequence). Germline trimming cut 5 bases from V and 0 bases from J; bases unmatched to any gene: 10. This chain's CDR3 is CASSLRDRGLPSGNTIYF. The CDR3, as DNA: TGTGCCAGCAGCCTCCGGGACAGGGGTCTTCCCTCTGGAAACACCATATATTTT.

At least ten counts were recorded for this clonotype. This chain joins TRBV7-2 and TRBJ2-2; D is undetermined. Germline values: CDR1 SGHTA, CDR2 FQGNSA. CDR3 length equals 15 residues. V lost 5 bases, J lost 8 bases, and 18 bases lay in between. The CDR3 sequence: CASSVVTGGEGELFF. The CDR3 DNA is TGTGCCAGCAGCGTGGTGACGGGCGGCGAAGGGGAGCTGTTTTTT.

In this sample, this clonotype turned up many times. This sequence joins TRBV5-1 and TRBJ1-1; tentative D call: TRBD1 (5 bases). This CDR3 has 13 amino acids. Germline CDR1 reads SGHRS; CDR2 reads YFSETQ. V lost 0 bases and J 7 bases, leaving 10 bases between the germline ends. CDR3 protein: CASSLEGHNEAFF. The CDR3 bases are TGCGCCAGCAGCTTGGAAGGACACAATGAAGCTTTCTTT.

This clonotype was picked up many times. The rearrangement links TRBV20-1 to TRBJ2-1, with 8 bases matching TRBD2. The germline V gene has CDR1 DFQATT and CDR2 SNEGSKA (reference sequence). The trim removed 2 bases at V and 9 bases at J, leaving 3 bases unmatched. The CDR3 is made up of 12 amino acids. CDR3: CSARSGSGEQFF. CDR3 coding DNA: TGCAGTGCTAGAAGCGGGAGCGGTGAGCAGTTCTTC.

This clonotype was counted at least ten times. The rearrangement uses TRBV12-3 or TRBV12-4 and TRBJ2-7, with D unresolved. The V gene lost 5 bases and the J gene lost 3 bases, with 11 bases spanning the gap. This CDR3 region has 13 residues. The chain's CDR3 is CASSTARSYEQYF. In DNA form, the CDR3 reads TGTGCCAGCAGTACAGCTCGCAGCTACGAGCAGTACTTC.

The table lists this clonotype with many counts. The chain carries TRBV4-3 and TRBJ2-2; D unclear. Trimming shortened V by 0 bases and J by 7 bases, and 9 bases separated the two germline ends. The length of the CDR3 is 14 residues. Germline V gene data show CDR1 as LGHNA and CDR2 as YSLEER. The CDR3 nucleotides read TGCGCCAGCAGCCAAGAGATAGTCGACGGGGAGCTGTTTTTT. Encoded protein: CASSQEIVDGELFF.

This clonotype has ten or more counts. The J gene is TRBJ1-3, the V gene TRBV7-9; a possible D gene is TRBD1 (6 bases). The V and J ends lost 4 bases and 2 bases respectively, with 12 bases between them. CDR1 is SEHNR and CDR2 is FQNEAQ in the germline V gene (reference sequence). The CDR3 has 15 residues. The CDR3 nucleotides read TGTGCCAGCAGCTCCACCCAGGGGACTGGAAACACCATATATTTT. Translation: CASSSTQGTGNTIYF.

In this sample, this clonotype turned up many times. This chain connects TRBV5-1 to TRBJ2-2, with 11 bases matching TRBD2. Germline lookup yields CDR1 SGHRS and CDR2 YFSETQ. The CDR3 totals 15 residues. V dropped 2 bases and J dropped 7; count of bases not matched to a gene: 4. The chain's CDR3 is CASSFSGTSGGELFF. CDR3 nucleotide sequence: TGCGCCAGCAGCTTTTCCGGGACTAGCGGCGGGGAGCTGTTTTTT.

The V and J genes are TRBV5-1 and TRBJ2-3; D may match TRBD1 or TRBD2 (6 bases each). CDR1 SGHRS and CDR2 YFSETQ come from the germline V gene. The V gene lost 4 bases and the J gene lost 6 bases, with 12 bases spanning the gap. The CDR3 has 13 residues. The chain's CDR3 is CASSTIGGDTQYF. The CDR3 DNA follows: TGCGCCAGCAGCACAATAGGGGGGGATACGCAGTATTTT.

This clonotype was counted a few times. This chain links TRBV20-1 with TRBJ1-5; 10 bases line up with TRBD1. The germline V gene encodes CDR1 DFQATT and CDR2 SNEGSKA (reference sequence). The CDR3 covers 13 residues. The CDR3 protein is CSGGQGINQPQHF. The CDR3 DNA reads as TGCAGCGGGGGACAGGGGATTAATCAGCCCCAGCATTTT.

In this sample, this clonotype turned up many times. The CDR3 nucleotides are TGTGCCAGCAGCGTAACAGGACACGAGCAGTACTTC. It specifies CASSVTGHEQYF. The V gene is TRBV9, the J gene TRBJ2-7; tentative D call: TRBD1 (5 bases). The germline gives CDR1 SGDLS, CDR2 YYNGEE. Trimming left V 1 base short and J 5 bases short, with 7 bases between. The CDR3 is 12 amino acids.